This T cell receptor (beta chain) was sequenced during a study of regulatory T cells in long-lasting Graves disease. The table lists this clonotype with many counts. What it binds is unknown. The length of the CDR3 is 14 residues. V shed 3 bases and J 7 bases; nucleotides not matched to a gene: 8. Study observations and caveats: Persistent disease was characterized by preferential usage of TRBV28, TRBJ1-2 and TRBJ2-5.

TCR beta libraries were built with iRepertoire HTBI primers and Arm-PCR of CDR3 regions. TCRdb re-derived calls from the multiplex PCR reads in MiXCR, one entry per CDR3 protein. This table holds about 500,000 distinct CDR3 sequences, around 12% found once. Time point here: newly diagnosed GD, antithyroid drugs for less than 3 months. After RNA was extracted from PBMCs, the TCR library was made from it. The diagnosis of Graves' disease used American Thyroid Association guidelines. The same specimen was also included in a second study, on T cells in Graves' hyperthyroidism and ophthalmopathy.

The TCR was taken from a woman younger than 45 with Graves disease. Here the sequenced sample was peripheral blood mononuclear cells (PBMCs), taken at new diagnosis, from a patient treated with antithyroid drugs. The chain carries TRBV12-3 or TRBV12-4 and TRBJ2-7; 8 nucleotides line up with TRBD2. Written as DNA, the CDR3 is TGTGCCAGCAGTTTCAAGCGGGAGAAGAGTGAGCAGTACTTC. Its translation: CASSFKREKSEQYF.